What follows is one T cell receptor (beta chain) and its context. Antigen: not known. This entry is derived from a study of a mutant IDH1 vaccine in newly diagnosed glioma. Looking at the study overall: Commencement of vaccination occurred 4-6 weeks following radiotherapy alone, or concurrently with temozolomide cycles.

The time point here: week 35, safety follow-up. All doses held 300 ug of mutant IDH1 20-mer peptide, with topical imiquimod. New astrocytomas of WHO grade 3 or 4 that were IDH1-mutant and ATRX-lost were found in the donors. CDR1 is PRHDT and CDR2 is FYEKMQ in the germline V gene (reference sequence). The CDR3 is made up of 15 amino acids. V dropped 0 bases and J dropped 2 bases, with 11 bases sitting between them. This table comes from immunoSEQ multiplex PCR, and its TCRdb copy is limited to in-frame clones, with some not included. The profile shows about 32,000 clones, roughly 80% of them singletons.

The receptor's source is a woman aged 18-29 years with glioma. This specimen was PBMCs, taken from a glioma patient whose treatment included an IDH1 peptide vaccine. V usage is TRBV13 and J usage is TRBJ2-7, with D possibly being TRBD1 (5 bases). CDR3: CASSLGYQGAYEQYF. CDR3 nucleotides: TGTGCCAGCAGCTTAGGCTACCAGGGTGCCTACGAGCAGTACTTC.